This TCR beta chain derives from a study of blood T cell repertoires in COVID-19. This clone appeared once. In germline, CDR1 is SGHRS, CDR2 YFSETQ. V gave up 4 bases and J gave up 2 bases, with 9 bases separating them. CDR3 length equals 14 residues. Original data processing: Amplifying reference gene primers gave estimates of nucleated cell counts. Libraries were prepared by immunoSEQ multiplex PCR; TCRdb keeps only in-frame clonotypes and omits some of them. Clone size and the V and J calls come from that table; the DNA yielded D and trimming. The table includes roughly 80,000 clones, around 81% detected once.

The sequenced sample was peripheral blood. The sequence was obtained from a man at least 80 years old with acute or convalescent COVID-19. The V and J genes are TRBV5-1 and TRBJ1-4; maybe TRBD1 (6 bases). CDR3 DNA sequence: TGCGCCAGCAGCCTTCAGGGGACTAATGAAAAACTGTTTTTT. Amino acids: CASSLQGTNEKLFF.